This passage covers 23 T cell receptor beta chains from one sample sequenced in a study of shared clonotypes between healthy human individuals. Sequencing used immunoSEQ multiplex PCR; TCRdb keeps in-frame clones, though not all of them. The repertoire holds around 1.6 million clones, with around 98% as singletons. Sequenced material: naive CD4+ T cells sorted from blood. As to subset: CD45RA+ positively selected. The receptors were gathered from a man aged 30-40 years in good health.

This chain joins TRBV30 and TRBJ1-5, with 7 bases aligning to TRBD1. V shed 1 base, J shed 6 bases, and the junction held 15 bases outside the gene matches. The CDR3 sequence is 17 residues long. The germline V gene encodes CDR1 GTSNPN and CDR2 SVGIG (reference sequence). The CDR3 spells CAWSGFDIQGPSQPQHF. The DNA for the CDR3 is TGTGCCTGGAGTGGATTCGATATACAGGGGCCAAGTCAGCCCCAGCATTTT.

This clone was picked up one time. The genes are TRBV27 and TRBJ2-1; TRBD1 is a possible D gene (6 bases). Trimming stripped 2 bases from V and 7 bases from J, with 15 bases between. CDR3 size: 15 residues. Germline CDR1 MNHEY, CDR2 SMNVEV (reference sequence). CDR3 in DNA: TGTGCCAGCAGTTTACCGGGACATTCGCGGAATGAGCAGTTCTTC. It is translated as CASSLPGHSRNEQFF.

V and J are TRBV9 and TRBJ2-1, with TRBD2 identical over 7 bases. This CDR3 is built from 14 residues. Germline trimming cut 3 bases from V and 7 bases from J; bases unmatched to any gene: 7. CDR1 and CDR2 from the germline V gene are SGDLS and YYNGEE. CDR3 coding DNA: TGTGCCAGCAGCGCGGGCGGGAGAGAAAATGAGCAGTTCTTC. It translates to CASSAGGRENEQFF.

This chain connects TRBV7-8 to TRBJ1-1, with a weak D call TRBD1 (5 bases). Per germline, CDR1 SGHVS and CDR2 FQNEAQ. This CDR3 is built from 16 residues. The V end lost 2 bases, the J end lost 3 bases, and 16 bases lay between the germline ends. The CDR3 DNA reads TGTGCCAGCAGCTTAATTCAGGGAGCGGCTGACACTGAAGCTTTCTTT. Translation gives CASSLIQGAADTEAFF.

DNA for the CDR3: TGCGCCAGCAGCTTGACCGGACAGGGCGTCACCGGGGAGCTGTTTTTT. This gives the protein CASSLTGQGVTGELFF. The chain recombines TRBV5-1 with TRBJ2-2; 8 nucleotides match TRBD1. Trimming removed 1 base from V and 4 bases from J; junction bases left unmatched: 6. Germline V gives CDR1 SGHRS, CDR2 YFSETQ. There are 16 residues in the CDR3.

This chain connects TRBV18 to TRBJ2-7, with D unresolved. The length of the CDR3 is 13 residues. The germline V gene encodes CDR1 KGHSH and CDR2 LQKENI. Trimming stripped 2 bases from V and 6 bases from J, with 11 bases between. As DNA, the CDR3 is TGTGCCAGCTCACCATTGGAAAAGGGCGAGCAGTACTTC. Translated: CASSPLEKGEQYF.

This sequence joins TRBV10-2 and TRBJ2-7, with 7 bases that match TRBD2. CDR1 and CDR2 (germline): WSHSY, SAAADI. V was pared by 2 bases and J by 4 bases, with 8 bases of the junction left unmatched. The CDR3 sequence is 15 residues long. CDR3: CASSERAGVRYEQYF. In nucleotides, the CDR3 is TGCGCCAGCAGTGAGCGGGCGGGAGTGCGGTACGAGCAGTACTTC.

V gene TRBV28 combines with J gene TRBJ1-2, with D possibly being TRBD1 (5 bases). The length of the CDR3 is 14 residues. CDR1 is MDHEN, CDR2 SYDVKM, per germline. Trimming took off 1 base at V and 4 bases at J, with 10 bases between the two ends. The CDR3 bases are TGTGCCAGCAGTTTATTCGCAGGGTCCTATGGCTACACCTTC. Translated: CASSLFAGSYGYTF.

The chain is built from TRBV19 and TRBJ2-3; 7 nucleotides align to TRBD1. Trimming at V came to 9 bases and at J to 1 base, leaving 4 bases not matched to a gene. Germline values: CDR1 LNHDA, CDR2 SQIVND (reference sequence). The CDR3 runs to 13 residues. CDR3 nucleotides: TGTGCCAGCAGGACAGGCGGCACAGATACGCAGTATTTT. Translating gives CASRTGGTDTQYF.

This CDR3 reads CASSRGGQGALANEKLFF. In nucleotides, the CDR3 is TGTGCCAGCAGCCGAGGTGGACAGGGGGCTCTCGCTAATGAAAAACTGTTTTTT. The chain recombines TRBV9 with TRBJ1-4, with 11 bases aligning to TRBD1. The V gene end was trimmed by 4 bases and the J gene end by 3 bases; junction bases not matched to a gene: 11. Germline assignment: CDR1 SGDLS and CDR2 YYNGEE. The CDR3 runs to 18 residues.

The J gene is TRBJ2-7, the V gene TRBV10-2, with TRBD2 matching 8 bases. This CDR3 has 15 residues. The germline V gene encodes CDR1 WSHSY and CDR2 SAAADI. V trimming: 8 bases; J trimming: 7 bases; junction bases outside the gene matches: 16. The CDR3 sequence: CASSQTGLGIGEQYF. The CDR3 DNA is TGCGCCAGCTCCCAAACGGGACTAGGGATCGGGGAGCAGTACTTC.

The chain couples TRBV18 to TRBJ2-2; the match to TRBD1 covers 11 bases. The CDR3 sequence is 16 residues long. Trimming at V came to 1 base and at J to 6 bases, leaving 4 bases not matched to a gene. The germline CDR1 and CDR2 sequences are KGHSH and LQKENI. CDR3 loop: CASSPRRTGGSGELFF. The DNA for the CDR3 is TGTGCCAGCTCACCACGTAGGACAGGGGGCTCCGGGGAGCTGTTTTTT.

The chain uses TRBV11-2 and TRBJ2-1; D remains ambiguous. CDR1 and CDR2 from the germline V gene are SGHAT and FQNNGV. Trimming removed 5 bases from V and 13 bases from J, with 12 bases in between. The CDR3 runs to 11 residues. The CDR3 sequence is CASSPSLDQFF. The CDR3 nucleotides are TGTGCCAGCAGCCCAAGCCTAGACCAGTTCTTC.

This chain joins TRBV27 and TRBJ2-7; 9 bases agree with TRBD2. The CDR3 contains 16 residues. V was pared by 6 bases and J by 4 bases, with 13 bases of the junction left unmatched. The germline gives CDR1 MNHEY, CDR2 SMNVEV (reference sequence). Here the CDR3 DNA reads TGTGCCAGCAGACCCACAACCGGGACTAGCTGGTACGAGCAGTACTTC. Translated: CASRPTTGTSWYEQYF.

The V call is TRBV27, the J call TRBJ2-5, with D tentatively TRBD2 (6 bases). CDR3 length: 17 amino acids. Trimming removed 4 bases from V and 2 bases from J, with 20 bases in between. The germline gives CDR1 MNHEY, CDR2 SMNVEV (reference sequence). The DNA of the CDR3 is TGTGCCAGCAGTTCCGGTATGGGGGAGGCCCTACAAGAGACCCAGTACTTC. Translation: CASSSGMGEALQETQYF.

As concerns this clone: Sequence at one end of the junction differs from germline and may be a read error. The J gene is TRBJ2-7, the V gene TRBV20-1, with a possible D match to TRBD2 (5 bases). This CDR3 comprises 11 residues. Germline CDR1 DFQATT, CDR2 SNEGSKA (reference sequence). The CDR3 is CSARDSSGSHF. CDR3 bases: TGCAGTGCTAGAGATTCGAGCGGATCGCACTTC.

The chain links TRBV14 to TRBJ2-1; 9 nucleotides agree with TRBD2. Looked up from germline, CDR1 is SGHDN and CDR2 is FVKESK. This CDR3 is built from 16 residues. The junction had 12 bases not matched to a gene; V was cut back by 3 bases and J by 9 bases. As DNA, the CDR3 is TGTGCCAGCAGCCAGATGAGCGGGAGGACTGGTGGTGAGCAGTTCTTC. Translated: CASSQMSGRTGGEQFF.

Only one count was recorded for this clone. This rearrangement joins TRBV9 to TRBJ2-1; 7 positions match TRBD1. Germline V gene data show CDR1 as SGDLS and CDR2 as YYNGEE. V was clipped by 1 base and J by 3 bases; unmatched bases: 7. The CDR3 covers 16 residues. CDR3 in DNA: TGTGCCAGCAGCGTAAGGCGACAGGGCTTCTACAATGAGCAGTTCTTC. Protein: CASSVRRQGFYNEQFF.

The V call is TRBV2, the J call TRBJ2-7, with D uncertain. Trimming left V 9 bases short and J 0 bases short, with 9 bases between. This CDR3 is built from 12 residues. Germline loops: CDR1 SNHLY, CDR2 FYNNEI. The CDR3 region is CASGSSSYEQYF. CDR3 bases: TGTGCCAGTGGGTCGTCCTCCTACGAGCAGTACTTC.

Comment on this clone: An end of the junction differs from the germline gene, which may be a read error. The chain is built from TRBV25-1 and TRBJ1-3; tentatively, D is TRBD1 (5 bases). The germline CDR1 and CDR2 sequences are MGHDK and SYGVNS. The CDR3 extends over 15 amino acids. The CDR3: CASTEGGAQGNTIYF. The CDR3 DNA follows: TGTGCCAGCACTGAAGGTGGGGCACAAGGAAACACCATATATTTT. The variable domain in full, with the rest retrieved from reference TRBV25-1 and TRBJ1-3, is EADIYQTPRYLVIGTGKKITLECSQTMGHDKMYWYQQDPGMELHLIHYSYGVNSTEKGDLSSESTVSRIRTEHFPLTLESARPSHTSQYLCASTEGGAQGNTIYFGEGSWLTVV.

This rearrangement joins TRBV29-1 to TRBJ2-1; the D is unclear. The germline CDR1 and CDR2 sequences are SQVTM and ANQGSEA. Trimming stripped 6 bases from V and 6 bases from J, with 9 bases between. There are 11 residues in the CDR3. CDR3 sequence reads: CSVGDANEQFF. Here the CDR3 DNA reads TGCAGCGTCGGAGACGCCAATGAGCAGTTCTTC.

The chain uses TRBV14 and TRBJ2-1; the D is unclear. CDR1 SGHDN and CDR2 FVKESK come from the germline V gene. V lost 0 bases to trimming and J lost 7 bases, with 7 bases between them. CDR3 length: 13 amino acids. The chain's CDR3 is CASSQEGSNEQFF. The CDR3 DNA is TGTGCCAGCAGCCAAGAGGGCAGTAATGAGCAGTTCTTC.

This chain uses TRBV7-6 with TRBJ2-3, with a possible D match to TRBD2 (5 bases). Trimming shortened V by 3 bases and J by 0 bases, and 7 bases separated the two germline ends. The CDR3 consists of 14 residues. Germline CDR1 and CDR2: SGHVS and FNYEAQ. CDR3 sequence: CASSLASSTDTQYF. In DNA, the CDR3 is TGTGCCAGCAGCTTGGCTAGCAGCACAGATACGCAGTATTTT.